The entry that follows covers one T cell receptor (beta chain) sequence. Participants came from about two dozen US areas, aged roughly 18 to 95 years. Sequencing was performed with immunoSEQ multiplex PCR; in TCRdb, only in-frame clones are kept and a portion is missing. The sample lists 150,000 to 200,000 clones, 70% to 80% occurring once. The data originate from a study of blood T cell repertoires in COVID-19. Germline CDR1 is MNHEY and CDR2 is SVGAGI. The V end was cut by 5 bases, the J end by 2 bases, with 10 bases between. This CDR3 has 14 residues. The sequencing input was PBMCs or T cells enriched from blood (not recorded which). This chain connects TRBV6-5 to TRBJ2-1; no reliable D call. This TCR was recovered from a woman aged 45-65 years who had recovered from COVID-19. The CDR3 DNA follows: TGTGCCAGCAGTCGGAGTGACGCCTACAATGAGCAGTTCTTC. Translating it yields CASSRSDAYNEQFF.